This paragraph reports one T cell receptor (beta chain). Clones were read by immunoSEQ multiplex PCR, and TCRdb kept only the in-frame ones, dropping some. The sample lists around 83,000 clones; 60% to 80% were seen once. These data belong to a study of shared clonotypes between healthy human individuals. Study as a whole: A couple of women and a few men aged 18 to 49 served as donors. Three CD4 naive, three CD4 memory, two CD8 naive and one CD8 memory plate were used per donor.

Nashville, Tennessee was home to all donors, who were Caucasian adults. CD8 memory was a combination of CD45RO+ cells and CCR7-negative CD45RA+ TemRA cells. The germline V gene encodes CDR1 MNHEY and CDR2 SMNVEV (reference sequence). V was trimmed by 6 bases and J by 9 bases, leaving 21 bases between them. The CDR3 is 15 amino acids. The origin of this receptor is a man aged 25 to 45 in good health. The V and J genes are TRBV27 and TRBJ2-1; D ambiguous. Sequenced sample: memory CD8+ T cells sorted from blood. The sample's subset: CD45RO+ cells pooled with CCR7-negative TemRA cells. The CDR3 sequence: CASRGYLTIEREQFF. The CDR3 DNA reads TGTGCCAGCAGGGGATACTTAACGATAGAACGTGAGCAGTTCTTC.